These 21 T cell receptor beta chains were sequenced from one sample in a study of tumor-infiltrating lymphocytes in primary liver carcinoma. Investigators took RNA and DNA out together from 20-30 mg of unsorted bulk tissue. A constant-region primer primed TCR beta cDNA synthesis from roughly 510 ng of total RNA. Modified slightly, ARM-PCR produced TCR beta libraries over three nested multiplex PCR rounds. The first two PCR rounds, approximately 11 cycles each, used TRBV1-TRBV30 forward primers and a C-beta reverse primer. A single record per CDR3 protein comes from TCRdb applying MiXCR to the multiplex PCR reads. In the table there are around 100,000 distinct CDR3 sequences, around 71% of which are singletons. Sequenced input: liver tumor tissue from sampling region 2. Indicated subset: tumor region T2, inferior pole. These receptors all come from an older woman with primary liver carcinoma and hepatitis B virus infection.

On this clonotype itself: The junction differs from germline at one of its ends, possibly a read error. CDR3 nucleotide sequence: TGCAGCGTCACGGGACACTCGGGCAGGGAGTTGTTTTTT. As protein: CSVTGHSGRELFF. The rearrangement uses TRBV29-1 and TRBJ2-2; TRBD1 might be the D (6 bases). There are 13 residues in the CDR3. Germline V lookup: CDR1 SQVTM, CDR2 ANQGSEA.

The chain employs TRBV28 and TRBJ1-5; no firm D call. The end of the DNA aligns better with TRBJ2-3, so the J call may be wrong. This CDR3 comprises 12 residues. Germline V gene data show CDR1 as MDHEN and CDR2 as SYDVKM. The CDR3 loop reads CATTTSDQPQYF. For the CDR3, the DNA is TGTGCCACCACAACTTCGGATCAGCCCCAGTATTTT.

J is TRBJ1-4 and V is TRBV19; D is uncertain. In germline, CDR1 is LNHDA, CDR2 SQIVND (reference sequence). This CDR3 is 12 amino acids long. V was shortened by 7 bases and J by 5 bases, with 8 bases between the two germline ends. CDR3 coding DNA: TGTGCCAGTACAGCGAGAAATGAAAAACTGTTTTTT. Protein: CASTARNEKLFF.

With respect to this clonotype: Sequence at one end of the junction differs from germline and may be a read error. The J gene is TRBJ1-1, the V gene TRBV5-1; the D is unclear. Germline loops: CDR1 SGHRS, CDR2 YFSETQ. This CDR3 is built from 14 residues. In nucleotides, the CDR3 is TGCGCCAGCAGGTCACAACATATGAACACAGAAGCTTTCTTT. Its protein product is CASRSQHMNTEAFF.

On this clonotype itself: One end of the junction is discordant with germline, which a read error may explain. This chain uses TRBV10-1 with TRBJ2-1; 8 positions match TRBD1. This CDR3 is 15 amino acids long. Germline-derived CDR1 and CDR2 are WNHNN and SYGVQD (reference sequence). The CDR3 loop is CACSEGYGWTGLKFF. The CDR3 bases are TGCGCCTGCAGTGAAGGCTACGGCTGGACAGGGTTGAAGTTCTTC.

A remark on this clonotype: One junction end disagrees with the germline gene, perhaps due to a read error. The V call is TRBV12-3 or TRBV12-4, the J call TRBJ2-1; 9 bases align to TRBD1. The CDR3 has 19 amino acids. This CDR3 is CATSPYGTGSRSSYNEEFF. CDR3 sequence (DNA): TGTGCCACCAGTCCCTATGGGACAGGGTCCCGGAGCTCCTACAATGAGGAGTTCTTC.

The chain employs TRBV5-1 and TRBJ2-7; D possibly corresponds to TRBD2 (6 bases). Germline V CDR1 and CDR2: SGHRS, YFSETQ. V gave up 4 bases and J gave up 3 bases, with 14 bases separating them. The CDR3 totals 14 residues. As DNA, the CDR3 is TGCGCCAGCAGCCCCGGGATTAGCGGCTACGAGCAGTACTTC. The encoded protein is CASSPGISGYEQYF.

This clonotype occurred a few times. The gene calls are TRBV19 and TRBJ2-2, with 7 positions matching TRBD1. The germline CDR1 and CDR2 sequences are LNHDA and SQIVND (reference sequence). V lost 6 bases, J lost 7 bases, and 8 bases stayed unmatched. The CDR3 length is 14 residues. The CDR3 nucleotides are TGTGCCAGTAGGCTACAGGGGTCGAGCGGGGAGCTGTTTTTT. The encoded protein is CASRLQGSSGELFF.

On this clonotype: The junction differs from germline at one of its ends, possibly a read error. This CDR3 reads CASSFGSGIPTGELFF. The CDR3 region has the DNA TGTGCGAGCAGCTTTGGTAGCGGGATACCCACCGGGGAGCTGTTTTTT. V is TRBV7-8 and J is TRBJ2-2; 8 bases agree with TRBD2. The CDR3 totals 16 residues. Looked up from germline, CDR1 is SGHVS and CDR2 is FQNEAQ.

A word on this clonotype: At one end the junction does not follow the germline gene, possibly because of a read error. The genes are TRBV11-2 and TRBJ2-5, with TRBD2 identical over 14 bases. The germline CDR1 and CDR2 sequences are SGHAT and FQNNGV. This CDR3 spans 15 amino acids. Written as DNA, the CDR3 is TGTACCAGCAGCGCATCCGGGACTAGCGGGGGAAACCGGCACTTC. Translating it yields CTSSASGTSGGNRHF.

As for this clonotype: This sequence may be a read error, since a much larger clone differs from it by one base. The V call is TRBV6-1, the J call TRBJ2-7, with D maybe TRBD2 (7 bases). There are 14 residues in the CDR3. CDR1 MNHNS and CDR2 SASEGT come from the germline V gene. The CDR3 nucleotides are TGTGCCAGCACTCCCCGGGGGGCATCCTACGAGCAGAACTTC. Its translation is CASTPRGASYEQNF.

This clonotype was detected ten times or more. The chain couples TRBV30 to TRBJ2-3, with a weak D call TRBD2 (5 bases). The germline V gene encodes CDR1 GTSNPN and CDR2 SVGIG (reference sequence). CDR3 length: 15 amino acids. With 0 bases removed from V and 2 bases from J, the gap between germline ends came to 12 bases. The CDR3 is CAWSVSASFTDTQYF. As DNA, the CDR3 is TGTGCCTGGAGTGTATCGGCTAGCTTCACAGATACGCAGTATTTT. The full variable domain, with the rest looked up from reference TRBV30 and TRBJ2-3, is SQTIHQWPATLVQPVGSPLSLECTVEGTSNPNLYWYRQAAGRGLQLLFYSVGIGQISSEVPQNLSASRPQDRQFILSSKKLLLSDSGFYLCAWSVSASFTDTQYFGPGTRLTVL.

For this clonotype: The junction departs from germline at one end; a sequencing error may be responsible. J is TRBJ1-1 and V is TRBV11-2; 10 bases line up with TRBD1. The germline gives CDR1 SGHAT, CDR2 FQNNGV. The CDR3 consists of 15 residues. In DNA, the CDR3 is TGTGCCAGCGGGGGGACAGGGGTCATGGGCACTGAAGCCTTTTTT. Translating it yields CASGGTGVMGTEAFF.

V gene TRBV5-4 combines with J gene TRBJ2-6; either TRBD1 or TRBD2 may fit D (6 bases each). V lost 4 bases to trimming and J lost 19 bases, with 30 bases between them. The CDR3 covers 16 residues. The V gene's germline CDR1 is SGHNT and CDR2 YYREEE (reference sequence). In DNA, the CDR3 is TGTGCCAGCAGCGATGATGGGGGGCGAGGGGCCAACGTCCCAACTTTC. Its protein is CASSDDGGRGANVPTF.

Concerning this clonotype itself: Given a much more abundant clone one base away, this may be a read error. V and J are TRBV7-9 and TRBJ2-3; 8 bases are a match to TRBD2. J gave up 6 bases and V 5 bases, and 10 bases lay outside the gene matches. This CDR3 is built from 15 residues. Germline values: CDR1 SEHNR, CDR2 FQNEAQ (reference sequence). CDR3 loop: CASSGNSGISDTQYF. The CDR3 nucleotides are TGTGCCAGCAGCGGGAATAGCGGGATCTCGGATACGCAGTATTTT.

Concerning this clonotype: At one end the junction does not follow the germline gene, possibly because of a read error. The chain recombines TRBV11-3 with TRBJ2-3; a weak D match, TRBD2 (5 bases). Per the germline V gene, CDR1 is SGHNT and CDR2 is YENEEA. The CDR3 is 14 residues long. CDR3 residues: CASSFRASTNTQYF. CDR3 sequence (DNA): TGTGCCAGCAGCTTTAGGGCTAGCACAAATACGCAGTATTTT.

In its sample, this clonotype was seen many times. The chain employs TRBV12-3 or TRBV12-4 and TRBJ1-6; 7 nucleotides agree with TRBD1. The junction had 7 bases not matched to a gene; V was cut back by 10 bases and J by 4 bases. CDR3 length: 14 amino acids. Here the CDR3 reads CATKSQGYNSPLHF. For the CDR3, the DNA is TGTGCCACCAAGTCACAGGGGTATAATTCACCCCTCCACTTT.

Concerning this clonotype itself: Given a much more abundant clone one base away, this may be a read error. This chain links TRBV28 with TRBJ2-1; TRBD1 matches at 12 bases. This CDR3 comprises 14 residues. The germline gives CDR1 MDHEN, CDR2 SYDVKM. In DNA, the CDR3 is TGTGCCAGCGGTTTGGGACAGGGGGCGAGTGAGCAGTTCTTC. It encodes CASGLGQGASEQFF.

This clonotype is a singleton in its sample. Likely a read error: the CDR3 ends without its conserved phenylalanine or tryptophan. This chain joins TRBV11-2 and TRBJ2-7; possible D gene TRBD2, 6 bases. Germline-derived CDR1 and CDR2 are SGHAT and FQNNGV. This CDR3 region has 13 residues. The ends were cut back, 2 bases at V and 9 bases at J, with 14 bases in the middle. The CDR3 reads CASSLTNGSGQYY. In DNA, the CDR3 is TGTGCCAGCAGCTTAACTAACGGGAGCGGGCAGTACTAC.

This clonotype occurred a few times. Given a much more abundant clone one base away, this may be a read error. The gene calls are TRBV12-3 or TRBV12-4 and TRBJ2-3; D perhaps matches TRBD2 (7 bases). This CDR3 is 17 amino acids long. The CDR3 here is CASRPRGGEGLTDMQYF. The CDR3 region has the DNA TGTGCCAGCAGGCCTAGAGGGGGGGAGGGCCTCACAGATATGCAGTATTTT.

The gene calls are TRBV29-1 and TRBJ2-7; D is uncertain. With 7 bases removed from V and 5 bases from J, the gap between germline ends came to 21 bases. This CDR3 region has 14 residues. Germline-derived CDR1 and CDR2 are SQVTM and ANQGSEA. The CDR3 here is CSAGWRYGIHEQYF. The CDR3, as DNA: TGCAGCGCTGGGTGGCGGTATGGGATCCACGAGCAGTACTTC.